The next 13 T cell receptor beta chains were all read from a single sample in a study of CD8 T cells in ankylosing spondylitis (TCRdb year 2017). Library preparation was by 5' RACE. TCRdb shows the sequencer as Illumina HiSeq 2500. TCRdb reran the public reads through fastp at Q25 and MiXCR, keeping productive beta chains. For every CDR3 protein sequence, its rows merge into one entry that carries the most common genes and DNA. The sample table holds some 200,000 distinct CDR3 sequences, of which around a quarter were seen once. The ten largest make up under 8% of the sample. The sample comprised blood, either unsorted or a sorted T cell fraction (not recorded which). These receptors all come from a male donor with ankylosing spondylitis or in good health (not recorded which).

This clonotype was counted ten times or more. The CDR3 DNA follows: TGTGCCAGCAGTTACAGGGGAATTTCACCCCTCCACTTT. Translated: CASSYRGISPLHF. The V and J genes are TRBV6-5 and TRBJ1-6, with D tentatively TRBD1 (5 bases). Germline V lookup: CDR1 MNHEY, CDR2 SVGAGI. V lost 2 bases and J lost 9, with 8 bases in between. The CDR3 is made up of 13 amino acids.

The V and J genes are TRBV29-1 and TRBJ1-1, with D uncertain. Germline V gene sequence: CDR1 SQVTM, CDR2 ANQGSEA. V shed 2 bases and J shed 2 bases, with 6 bases lying between them. The CDR3 extends over 12 amino acids. The CDR3 here is CSVERSNTEAFF. The CDR3 DNA reads TGCAGCGTTGAACGGTCTAACACTGAAGCTTTCTTT.

The chain combines TRBV7-3 with TRBJ2-2, with unresolved D. Trimming cost V 2 bases and J 5 bases, with 9 bases left between them. This CDR3 has 14 residues. The germline CDR1 and CDR2 sequences are SGHTA and FQGTGA. CDR3 in DNA: TGTGCCAGCAGCTTAGTAGCAAGGACCGGGGAGCTGTTTTTT. Translating gives CASSLVARTGELFF.

This clonotype was seen repeatedly, ten times or more. The chain has TRBV7-8 and TRBJ2-1; 10 nucleotides align to TRBD2. The CDR3 runs to 18 residues. Per the germline V gene, CDR1 is SGHVS and CDR2 is FQNEAQ. With V trimmed by 5 bases and J by 0 bases, 10 bases remained unmatched. The CDR3 DNA reads TGTGCCAGCAGCCCCCCAACTAGCGGGAAGAGCTCCTACAATGAGCAGTTCTTC. It encodes CASSPPTSGKSSYNEQFF.

This clonotype was recorded at least ten times. The chain couples TRBV12-3 or TRBV12-4 to TRBJ1-1; D possibly corresponds to TRBD1 (6 bases). Deletions cut 3 bases from V and 2 bases from J, with 10 bases between. CDR3 length: 14 residues. CDR3 loop: CASSFQGRNTEAFF. The CDR3 nucleotides are TGTGCCAGCAGTTTCCAGGGGAGAAACACTGAAGCTTTCTTT.

In its sample, this clonotype was seen a few times. The chain is built from TRBV20-1 and TRBJ2-2; 7 nucleotides agree with TRBD2. The CDR3 runs 16 residues. Germline lookup yields CDR1 DFQATT and CDR2 SNEGSKA (reference sequence). V lost 3 bases, J lost 3 bases, and 10 bases stayed unmatched. CDR3 coding DNA: TGCAGTGCTAGCTCCTTTGCGGGAGTGGACACCGGGGAGCTGTTTTTT. It specifies CSASSFAGVDTGELFF.

The chain combines TRBV20-1 with TRBJ2-5; TRBD1 aligns across 10 bases. This CDR3 comprises 13 residues. Germline assignment: CDR1 DFQATT and CDR2 SNEGSKA (reference sequence). V shed 6 bases, J shed 6 bases, and the junction held 7 bases outside the gene matches. In nucleotides, the CDR3 is TGCAGTGCCTTTCGGACAGGGGGGCAGACCCAGTACTTC. It codes for CSAFRTGGQTQYF.

The V call is TRBV7-3, the J call TRBJ2-1; 9 bases map to TRBD2. The CDR3 extends over 17 amino acids. Trimming at V came to 5 bases and at J to 10 bases, leaving 18 bases not matched to a gene. The germline CDR1 and CDR2 sequences are SGHTA and FQGTGA. CDR3 protein: CASSLMSAGTSPTEQFF. CDR3 nucleotides: TGTGCCAGCAGCCTAATGTCCGCGGGGACTAGCCCAACCGAGCAGTTCTTC. Full variable domain (outside the CDR3, taken from reference TRBV7-3 and TRBJ2-1): GAGVSQTPSNKVTEKGKYVELRCDPISGHTALYWYRQSLGQGPEFLIYFQGTGAADDSGLPNDRFFAVRPEGSVSTLKIQRTERGDSAVYLCASSLMSAGTSPTEQFFGPGTRLTVL.

This clonotype has only a few counts. This CDR3 is CSARDYHPSGTDTQYF. The CDR3 DNA reads TGCAGTGCTAGAGATTATCACCCTAGCGGCACAGATACGCAGTATTTT. The chain joins TRBV20-1 to TRBJ2-3; TRBD2 might be the D (6 bases). Looked up from germline, CDR1 is DFQATT and CDR2 is SNEGSKA (reference sequence). The CDR3 sequence is 16 residues long. V lost 0 bases to trimming and J lost 1 base, with 14 bases between them.

This clonotype has at least ten counts. The chain is built from TRBV20-1 and TRBJ2-1; 14 bases are shared with TRBD2. Trimming removed 5 bases from V and 5 bases from J; junction bases left unmatched: 8. Germline values: CDR1 DFQATT, CDR2 SNEGSKA (reference sequence). The CDR3 contains 16 residues. The CDR3 is CSAPRTSGRIHNEQFF. CDR3 DNA sequence: TGCAGTGCTCCCCGGACTAGCGGGAGGATCCACAATGAGCAGTTCTTC.

This clonotype was observed a handful of times. The chain combines TRBV10-3 with TRBJ2-5, with D unresolved. V shed 8 bases and J shed 0 bases, with 7 bases lying between them. Germline V gene sequence: CDR1 ENHRY, CDR2 SYGVKD. The CDR3 is made up of 12 amino acids. CDR3 amino acids: CAISPDQETQYF. The DNA for the CDR3 is TGTGCCATCTCCCCAGACCAAGAGACCCAGTACTTC.

The V and J genes are TRBV5-1 and TRBJ2-3, with 9 nucleotides matching TRBD1. Germline V gene sequence: CDR1 SGHRS, CDR2 YFSETQ. This CDR3 has 16 residues. With V trimmed by 3 bases and J by 4 bases, 9 bases remained unmatched. The DNA for the CDR3 is TGCGCCAGCAGCTCGCGACAGGGGGATGGCCCAGATACGCAGTATTTT. It translates to CASSSRQGDGPDTQYF.

This clonotype was seen only a few times. The chain recombines TRBV29-1 with TRBJ2-4; a weak D match, TRBD2 (7 bases). This CDR3 comprises 15 residues. The germline V and J ends were trimmed by 4 bases and 0 bases, with 13 bases remaining between them. CDR1 and CDR2 from the germline V gene are SQVTM and ANQGSEA. The CDR3 DNA reads as TGCAGCGTTGCTTCCGGGGGGCTAGCCAAAAACATTCAGTACTTC. Protein product: CSVASGGLAKNIQYF.